Listed below are T cell receptor beta chains from one sample, sequenced in a study of T cells after yellow fever vaccination. MiXCR was run by TCRdb on the 5' RACE reads, yielding one entry per CDR3 protein. The table records 450,000 to 600,000 distinct CDR3 sequences, about 13% of them present only once. The sequences come from PBMCs, collected on the day of the yellow fever booster vaccination. Receptors originate from a man younger than 45 who received the YFV17D yellow fever vaccine. CDR3s include the opening cysteine and the closing phenylalanine or tryptophan. D genes are given only for firm matches. A row's size may be missing; if present it is once, few, many or a size class.

V gene	D gene	clone size	J gene	CDR3 DNA	CDR3 protein
TRBV30	NA	NA	TRBJ1-2	TGTGCCTGGAGTATTGTTGGCTATGGCTACACCTTC	CAWSIVGYGYTF
TRBV5-1	NA	NA	TRBJ2-7	TGCGCCAGCAGCTTGGACACCGGTTTGGAGCAGTACTTC	CASSLDTGLEQYF
TRBV6-6	NA	many	TRBJ1-5	TGTGCCAGCAGTACCAGGGGTGGGCAGCCCCAGCATTTT	CASSTRGGQPQHF
TRBV19	NA	few	TRBJ2-7	TGTGCCAGTAGTATTCACAGCGGAAGCTCCTACGAGCAGTACTTC	CASSIHSGSSYEQYF
TRBV27	NA	NA	TRBJ2-7	TGTGCCAGCACCCGGATAATGGGAGTGCCCTACGAGCAGTACTTC	CASTRIMGVPYEQYF
TRBV12-3/TRBV12-4	NA	few	TRBJ2-1	TGTGCCAGCAGTACCCGGGACTACAATGAGCAGTTCTTC	CASSTRDYNEQFF
TRBV11-2	NA	few	TRBJ2-1	TGTGCCAGCAGCTTAGGGGCTAGCTTAAGCAATGAGCAGTTCTTC	CASSLGASLSNEQFF
TRBV7-9	NA	NA	TRBJ2-2	TGTGCCAGCAGCTTAGGCGACACGAACACCGGGGAGCTGTTTTTT	CASSLGDTNTGELFF
TRBV3-1	NA	NA	TRBJ2-1	TGTGCCAGCAGCCAGGCACGGAATGAGCAGTTCTTC	CASSQARNEQFF
TRBV4-3	NA	few	TRBJ1-6	TGCGCCAGCAGCCAAGGACGGAACCCTAGTTCACCCCTCCACTTT	CASSQGRNPSSPLHF
TRBV14	NA	NA	TRBJ2-1	TGTGCCAGCAGCCCCCGGACGGATGAGCAGTTCTTC	CASSPRTDEQFF
TRBV28	TRBD2	NA	TRBJ2-3	TGTGCCAGCAAGGGCGGGAGTGGTTCCACAGATACGCAGTATTTT	CASKGGSGSTDTQYF
TRBV7-2	NA	many	TRBJ2-1	TGTGCCAGCAGCCAAACCCAGTGGTATAGTAACGATGAGCAGTTCTTC	CASSQTQWYSNDEQFF
TRBV29-1	TRBD2	NA	TRBJ2-3	TGCAGCGTTGATTCAGCGGGAGTTGGGGATACGCAGTATTTT	CSVDSAGVGDTQYF
TRBV7-9	TRBD1	few	TRBJ1-1	TGTGCCAGCAGCCTCCGACAGGGGCGGAACACTGAAGCTTTCTTT	CASSLRQGRNTEAFF
TRBV12-3/TRBV12-4	TRBD1	NA	TRBJ2-7	TGTGCCAGCAGCAAGACAGGGAACGAGCAGTACTTC	CASSKTGNEQYF
TRBV13	TRBD2	few	TRBJ2-3	TGTGCCAGCAGCTCCCCAATTGGGACTAGGCCAGATACGCAGTATTTT	CASSSPIGTRPDTQYF
TRBV29-1	TRBD1	few	TRBJ2-7	TGCAGCGTTGCGGGACAGGGGGGAAGGTCCTACGAGCAGTACTTC	CSVAGQGGRSYEQYF
TRBV25-1	NA	NA	TRBJ2-7	TGTGCCAGCAGTGAGGGGGGGGCTCGCTCCTACGAGCAGTACTTC	CASSEGGARSYEQYF
TRBV18	TRBD1	NA	TRBJ2-7	TGTGCCAGCGCCGCCGGGACAGGATACGAGCAGTACTTC	CASAAGTGYEQYF
TRBV5-1	TRBD2	few	TRBJ2-3	TGCGCCAGCAGCCCCCAGCCGACGGGAGGAACCACAGATACGCAGTATTTT	CASSPQPTGGTTDTQYF
TRBV4-3	NA	NA	TRBJ2-1	TGCGCCAGCAGCTGGGGGATCGACAAGGACAATGAGCAGTTCTTC	CASSWGIDKDNEQFF
TRBV27	TRBD2	few	TRBJ2-1	TGTGCCAGCAGTTTTATCTGGGAGGGCAATGAGCAGTTCTTC	CASSFIWEGNEQFF
TRBV30	NA	few	TRBJ1-1	TGTGCCTGGAGTGTATTCAGGGACACTGAAGCTTTCTTT	CAWSVFRDTEAFF
TRBV5-6	NA	NA	TRBJ2-3	TGTGCCAGCAGCTACAAGTCAACAGATACGCAGTATTTT	CASSYKSTDTQYF
TRBV12-3/TRBV12-4	NA	many	TRBJ2-3	TGTGCCAGCAGCTTCAGCGGGCCGACAGATACGCAGTATTTT	CASSFSGPTDTQYF
TRBV7-9	NA	few	TRBJ2-5	TGTGCCAGCTCCCCGCAGGGATGGCGGAAAGAGACCCAGTACTTC	CASSPQGWRKETQYF
TRBV12-3/TRBV12-4	NA	many	TRBJ1-2	TGTGCCAGCAGTTTAGAGGCTAACTATGGCTACACCTTC	CASSLEANYGYTF
TRBV7-7	NA	NA	TRBJ2-5	TGTGCTAGCAGCTTAGCGCTCTTGGGCAGGGGTGTGGAGACCCAGTACTTC	CASSLALLGRGVETQYF
TRBV27	TRBD1	NA	TRBJ2-7	TGTGCCAGCAGTCAGACAGGGCCACCCGAGCAGTACTTC	CASSQTGPPEQYF
TRBV7-6	TRBD2	many	TRBJ2-3	TGTGCCAGCAGCCCGGGATCTAGCGGGCCCAAGACAGATACGCAGTATTTT	CASSPGSSGPKTDTQYF
TRBV3-1	TRBD2	NA	TRBJ2-3	TGTGCCAGCAGCGGAATTAGCGGGAGAGGGACAGATACGCAGTATTTT	CASSGISGRGTDTQYF
TRBV6-1	NA	few	TRBJ2-2	TGTGCCAGCAGTGCACGTGCAGGCAGGGACGCCGGGGAGCTGTTTTTT	CASSARAGRDAGELFF
TRBV7-8	TRBD1	few	TRBJ2-7	TGTGCCAGCAGCCCCTGGACAGGGGCAACCTACGAGCAGTACTTC	CASSPWTGATYEQYF
TRBV12-3/TRBV12-4	TRBD2	NA	TRBJ2-7	TGTGCCAGCGGGACTAGTCTCTCCTACGAGCAGTACTTC	CASGTSLSYEQYF
TRBV7-2	TRBD2	NA	TRBJ2-7	TGTGCCAGCAGCCCTAGCGGTCTTCCCCAGGAGCAGTACTTC	CASSPSGLPQEQYF
TRBV6-1	NA	few	TRBJ2-7	TGTGCCAGCACTGAAGGCACCTACGAGCAGTACTTC	CASTEGTYEQYF
TRBV6-2/TRBV6-3	NA	NA	TRBJ2-7	TGTGCCAGCAGTCACCCAGGGTACGAGCAGTACTTC	CASSHPGYEQYF
TRBV7-8	TRBD2	few	TRBJ2-7	TGTGCCAGCAGCGCGGGACTAGCGGGAGTGTACTACGAGCAGTACTTC	CASSAGLAGVYYEQYF
TRBV20-1	TRBD2	NA	TRBJ2-1	TGCAGTGCTGCTTATTCCGGGACTACCTCGGAGCAGTTCTTC	CSAAYSGTTSEQFF
TRBV5-8	NA	NA	TRBJ2-1	TGTGCCAGCAGCTGGTGGACGGGAAACAATGAGCAGTTCTTC	CASSWWTGNNEQFF
TRBV20-1	TRBD2	NA	TRBJ2-7	TGCAGTGCTACCTCACTAGCGGGAGTCCTACACGAGCAGTACTTC	CSATSLAGVLHEQYF
TRBV20-1	TRBD2	few	TRBJ2-1	TGCAGTGCTAGAGGAGCGGGGACCAACAATGAGCAGTTCTTC	CSARGAGTNNEQFF
TRBV28	TRBD1	NA	TRBJ2-2	TGTGCCAGCAAAACAGGGGGATTCGTAGGGAACACCGGGGAGCTGTTTTTT	CASKTGGFVGNTGELFF
TRBV30	TRBD2	few	TRBJ2-1	TGTGCCTGCAATCTAGCGGGAGAGCAGTTCTTC	CACNLAGEQFF
TRBV19	TRBD1	few	TRBJ2-1	TGTGCCAGTAGTATGGGACAGGGCGGGCATGAGCAGTTCTTC	CASSMGQGGHEQFF
TRBV28	NA	NA	TRBJ2-7	TGTGCCAGCAGTTTTCGCGGACCCCCGACGAGGGAGCAGTACTTC	CASSFRGPPTREQYF
TRBV7-2	NA	few	TRBJ1-2	TGTGCCAGCAGCCCCAGCGGAGGGGAGGGTTATGGCTACACCTTC	CASSPSGGEGYGYTF
TRBV20-1	NA	few	TRBJ1-1	TGCAGTGCTAGAGATCTCATGCTCGGGGAAGCTTTCTTT	CSARDLMLGEAFF
TRBV20-1	TRBD2	many	TRBJ2-3	TGCAGTGCTAGAGGGTCTAGCGGGCCGCTAGGGACAGATACGCAGTATTTT	CSARGSSGPLGTDTQYF
TRBV9	NA	NA	TRBJ2-1	TGTGCCAGCAGCGTAAGCCGGGAGCAGTTCTTC	CASSVSREQFF
TRBV12-3/TRBV12-4	NA	NA	TRBJ1-6	TGTGCCAGCAGTTTGGCGGGACCTGGGGGAAATTCACCCCTCCACTTT	CASSLAGPGGNSPLHF